This paragraph covers one T cell receptor (beta chain) sequence. What it binds is unknown. These data belong to a study of cytomegalovirus exposure and HLA in healthy donors. Germline V gene data show CDR1 as MNHEY and CDR2 as SVGAGI. The ends were cut back, 2 bases at V and 3 bases at J, with 13 bases in the middle. This CDR3 is built from 15 residues. The PCR ran on 60 Vbeta and 13 Jbeta primers. Assay: immunoSEQ multiplex PCR; the TCRdb copy retains only in-frame clones and omits some. The sample lists hundreds of thousands of clones, over 75% occurring once. Study-wide points: Several of the most significant clusters appeared linked to common viral pathogens, based on a later analysis.

This chain joins TRBV6-5 and TRBJ1-2; D is possibly TRBD1 (6 bases). The receptor's source is a girl aged 2 to 10 in good health and CMV-seronegative. Material for sequencing was PBMCs. CDR3 sequence reads: CASSYVQGLYYGYTF. CDR3 DNA: TGTGCCAGCAGTTACGTACAGGGCCTATACTATGGCTACACCTTC.